The following is a T cell receptor (beta chain) sequence with its context. The data are from a study of blood T cell repertoires in COVID-19. Study context: Acute and convalescent COVID-19 samples came from the United States, Italy and Spain.

Per germline, CDR1 MDHEN and CDR2 SYDVKM. The ends lost 4 bases at V and 4 bases at J; junction bases unmatched: 2. The CDR3 length is 15 residues. In the authors' methods: Amplification of reference gene primers provided the estimated nucleated cell counts. The repertoire was sequenced with immunoSEQ multiplex PCR; TCRdb's copy has only in-frame clones and lacks some. Clone size and the V and J calls come from that table; the DNA yielded D and trimming. The sample holds about 220,000 clones; around 80% are singletons and the top ten take just under 20%. The sequence was collected from a young man with active or convalescent COVID-19. The rearrangement joins TRBV28 to TRBJ1-6, with 9 nucleotides matching TRBD1. Sequencing was performed on peripheral blood. The chain's CDR3 is CASSSGQGYNSPLHF. For the CDR3, the DNA is TGTGCCAGCAGTTCCGGACAGGGGTATAATTCACCCCTCCACTTT.